This TCR beta chain was documented in a study of T-cell reconstitution after alpha-beta-depleted transplantation in children. The library targeted TCRbeta and was prepared with unique molecular identifiers. One entry per CDR3 protein results from TCRdb running MiXCR on the PCR reads. The sample records some 500,000 distinct CDR3 sequences, 32% being singletons. V lost 1 base, J lost 2 bases, and 2 bases stayed unmatched. CDR1 and CDR2 from the germline V gene are SGHDN and FVKESK. The CDR3 extends over 15 amino acids. The receptor was derived from a human donor who donated a stem cell graft to a child with aplastic anemia. The rearrangement uses TRBV14 and TRBJ1-1, with TRBD1 matching over 9 bases. Sequencing was performed on PBMCs from the stem cell graft donor, taken from the stem cell graft. The CDR3 DNA is TGTGCCAGCAGCCAAGGGGGACAGGGCAACACTGAAGCTTTCTTT. Its protein product is CASSQGGQGNTEAFF.